This is a list of T cell receptor beta chains from one sample in a study of regulatory T cells in long-lasting Graves disease. TCRdb re-called the multiplex PCR reads with MiXCR, one entry per CDR3 protein. The sample shows around 480,000 distinct CDR3 sequences, 15% to 20% of them seen only once. These data also formed part of another study, on T cells in Graves' hyperthyroidism and ophthalmopathy.

The sequencing used peripheral blood mononuclear cells (PBMCs), collected at new diagnosis, from a patient treated with antithyroid drugs. Source of these receptors: a woman aged 35-60 years with Graves disease. Each CDR3 is given with its conserved first and last residue. D genes are given only for firm matches. Size is omitted from some rows. Given values are once, few, many or a class for expanded clones.

j_call | d_call | clone_size | v_call | cdr3_aa | cdr3_nt
TRBJ1-5 | TRBD1 | NA | TRBV5-8 | CASSFSDRVDQPQHF | TGTGCCAGCAGCTTCTCCGACAGGGTCGACCAGCCCCAGCATTTT
TRBJ1-5 | NA | NA | TRBV2 | CASSEGINQPQHF | TGTGCCAGCAGTGAGGGGATCAATCAGCCCCAGCATTTT
TRBJ2-5 | TRBD1 | few | TRBV7-2 | CASSLVTGGAETQYF | TGTGCCAGCAGCTTAGTGACAGGGGGGGCGGAAACCCAGTACTTC
TRBJ1-6 | NA | NA | TRBV5-6 | CASSARTELNSPLHF | TGTGCCAGCAGCGCACGAACGGAATTAAATTCACCCCTCCACTTT
TRBJ1-4 | TRBD1 | NA | TRBV14 | CASRETGSSEKLFF | TGTGCCAGCAGGGAGACAGGGTCTTCTGAAAAACTGTTTTTT
TRBJ1-1 | NA | NA | TRBV10-2 | CASSDTGNTEAFF | TGCGCCAGCAGTGACACCGGGAACACTGAAGCTTTCTTT
TRBJ2-2 | TRBD1 | few | TRBV7-2 | CASSPRQGRITGELFF | TGTGCCAGCAGCCCCCGACAGGGTAGGATCACCGGGGAGCTGTTTTTT
TRBJ1-1 | NA | many | TRBV12-3/TRBV12-4 | CASSFGQLNTEAFF | TGTGCCAGCAGCTTCGGACAGTTGAACACTGAAGCTTTCTTT
TRBJ1-1 | NA | many | TRBV7-9 | CASSRPTWGDTEAFF | TGTGCCAGCAGCCGACCTACCTGGGGGGACACTGAAGCTTTCTTT
TRBJ1-1 | TRBD1 | once | TRBV3-1 | CASSQPGQGLPGAFF | TGTGCCAGCAGCCAACCGGGACAGGGCTTACCTGGAGCTTTCTTT
TRBJ1-1 | TRBD1 | NA | TRBV19 | CASTMTGFAFF | TGTGCCAGTACCATGACAGGGTTCGCTTTCTTT
TRBJ2-3 | NA | many | TRBV5-1 | CASSLGETDTQYF | TGCGCCAGCAGCCTCGGGGAAACAGATACGCAGTATTTT
TRBJ2-5 | NA | few | TRBV2 | CASSGSGGRGETQYF | TGTGCCAGCAGTGGGTCCGGTGGTAGGGGAGAGACCCAGTACTTC